This T cell receptor (beta chain) was sequenced for a study of T-cell memory formation after mild COVID-19. Germline lookup yields CDR1 SEHNR and CDR2 FQNEAQ (reference sequence). J was trimmed by 2 bases and V by 5 bases; bases with no gene match: 8. The CDR3 length is 15 residues. One entry per CDR3 protein results from TCRdb running MiXCR on the 5' RACE reads. The sample lists about 82,000 distinct CDR3 sequences; roughly 12% were seen once. Study findings and constraints: Shrinking CD4+ clones were chiefly CM and EM; CD8+ ones were chiefly EMRA. Clones from the second wave (peaking day 37) had unconfirmed SARS-CoV-2 specificity.

Details on this clonotype: The antigen is not known.

This receptor was obtained from a man between 18 and 29 years old who had mild COVID-19 (a few samples of this study predate the infection). Cell type and time point are not known. The rearrangement joins TRBV7-9 to TRBJ1-2, with 7 bases identical to TRBD1. Input material: PBMCs or a T cell subset sorted from them (not recorded which). As DNA, the CDR3 is TGTGCCAGCAGCCCTTATCAGGGGGAAAACTATGGCTACACCTTC. This codes for CASSPYQGENYGYTF.